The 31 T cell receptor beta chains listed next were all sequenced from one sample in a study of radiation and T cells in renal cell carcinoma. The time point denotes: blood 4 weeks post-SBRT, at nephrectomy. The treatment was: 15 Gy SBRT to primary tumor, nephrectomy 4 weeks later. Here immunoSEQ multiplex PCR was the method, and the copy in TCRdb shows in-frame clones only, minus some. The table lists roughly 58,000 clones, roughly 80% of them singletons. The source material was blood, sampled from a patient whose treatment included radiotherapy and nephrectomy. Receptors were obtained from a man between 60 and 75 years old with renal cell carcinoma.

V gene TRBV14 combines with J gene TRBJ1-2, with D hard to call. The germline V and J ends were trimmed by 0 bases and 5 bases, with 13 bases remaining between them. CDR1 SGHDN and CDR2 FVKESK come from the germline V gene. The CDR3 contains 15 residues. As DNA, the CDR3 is TGTGCCAGCAGCCAAGATTGGCCTGAAGGGTATGGCTACACCTTC. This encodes CASSQDWPEGYGYTF. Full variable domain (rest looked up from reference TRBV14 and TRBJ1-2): EAGVTQFPSHSVIEKGQTVTLRCDPISGHDNLYWYRRVMGKEIKFLLHFVKESKQDESGMPNNRFLAERTGGTYSTLKVQPAELEDSGVYFCASSQDWPEGYGYTFGSGTRLTVV.

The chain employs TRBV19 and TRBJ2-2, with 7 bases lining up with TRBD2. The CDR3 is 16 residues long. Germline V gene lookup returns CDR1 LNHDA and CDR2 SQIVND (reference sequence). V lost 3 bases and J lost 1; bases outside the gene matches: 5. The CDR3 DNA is TGTGCCAGTAGTATGTTTGGGGGGGAGAACACCGGGGAGCTGTTTTTT. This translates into CASSMFGGENTGELFF.

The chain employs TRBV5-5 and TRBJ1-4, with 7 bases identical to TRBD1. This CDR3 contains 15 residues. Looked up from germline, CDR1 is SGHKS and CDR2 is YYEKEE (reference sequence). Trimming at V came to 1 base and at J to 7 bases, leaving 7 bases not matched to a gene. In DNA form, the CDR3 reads TGTGCCAGCAGCTTGTTGGGAGGGGGCCGTGAAAAACTGTTTTTT. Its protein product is CASSLLGGGREKLFF.

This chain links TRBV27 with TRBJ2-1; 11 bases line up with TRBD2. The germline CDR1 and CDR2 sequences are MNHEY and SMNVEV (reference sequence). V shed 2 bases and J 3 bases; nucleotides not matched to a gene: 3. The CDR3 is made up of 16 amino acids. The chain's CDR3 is CASSLRGTSGYNEQFF. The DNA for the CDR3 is TGTGCCAGCAGTTTAAGGGGGACTAGCGGCTACAATGAGCAGTTCTTC.

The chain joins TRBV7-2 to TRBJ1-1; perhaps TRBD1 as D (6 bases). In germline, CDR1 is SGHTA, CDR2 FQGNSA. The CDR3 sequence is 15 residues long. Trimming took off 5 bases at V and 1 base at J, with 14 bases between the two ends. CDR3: CASSPWDTSNTEAFF. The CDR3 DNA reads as TGTGCCAGCAGCCCCTGGGACACCTCGAACACTGAAGCTTTCTTT.

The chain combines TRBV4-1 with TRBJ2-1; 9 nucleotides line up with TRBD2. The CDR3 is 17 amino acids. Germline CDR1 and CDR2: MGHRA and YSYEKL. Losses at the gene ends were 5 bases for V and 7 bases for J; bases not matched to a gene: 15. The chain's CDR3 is CASSDLAGRGPGNEQFF. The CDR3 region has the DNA TGCGCCAGCAGCGACCTAGCGGGAAGGGGACCCGGAAATGAGCAGTTCTTC.

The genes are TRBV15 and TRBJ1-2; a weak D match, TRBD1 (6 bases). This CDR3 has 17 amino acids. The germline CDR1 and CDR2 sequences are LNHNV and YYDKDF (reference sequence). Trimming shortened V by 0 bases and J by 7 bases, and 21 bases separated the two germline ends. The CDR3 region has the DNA TGTGCCACCAGCAGAGATATAACAGGGTTGTCTATTAGTGGCTACACCTTC. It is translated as CATSRDITGLSISGYTF.

The CDR3 DNA reads TGTGCCACCAGCCCTCCGGACAGCGGCTACACCTTC. Amino acids: CATSPPDSGYTF. The chain combines TRBV15 with TRBJ1-2, with D possibly matching TRBD1 (6 bases). CDR3 length: 12 amino acids. Germline V CDR1 and CDR2: LNHNV, YYDKDF (reference sequence). The V gene lost 5 bases and the J gene lost 8 bases, with 12 bases spanning the gap. Full variable domain (missing parts from reference TRBV15 and TRBJ1-2): DAMVIQNPRYQVTQFGKPVTLSCSQTLNHNVMYWYQQKSSQAPKLLFHYYDKDFNNEADTPDNFQSRRPNTSFCFLDIRSPGLGDTAMYLCATSPPDSGYTFGSGTRLTVV.

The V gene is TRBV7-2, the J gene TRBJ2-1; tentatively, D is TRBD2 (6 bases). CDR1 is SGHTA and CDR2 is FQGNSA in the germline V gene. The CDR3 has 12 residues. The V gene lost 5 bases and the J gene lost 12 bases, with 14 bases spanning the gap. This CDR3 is CASSLSGGLQFF. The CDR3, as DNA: TGTGCCAGCAGCCTTTCCGGGGGTCTGCAGTTCTTC.

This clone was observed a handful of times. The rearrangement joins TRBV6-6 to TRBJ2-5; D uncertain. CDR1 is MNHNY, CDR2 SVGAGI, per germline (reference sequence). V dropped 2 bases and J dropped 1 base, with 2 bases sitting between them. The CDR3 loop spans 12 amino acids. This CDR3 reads CASSYPQETQYF. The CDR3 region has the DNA TGTGCCAGCAGTTACCCCCAAGAGACCCAGTACTTC.

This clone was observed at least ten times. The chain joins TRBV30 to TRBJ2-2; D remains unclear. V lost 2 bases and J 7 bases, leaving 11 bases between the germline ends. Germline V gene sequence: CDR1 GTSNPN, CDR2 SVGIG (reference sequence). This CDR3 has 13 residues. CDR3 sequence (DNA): TGTGCCTGGAGTAATAGGGCAGGCGGGGAGCTGTTTTTT. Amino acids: CAWSNRAGGELFF.

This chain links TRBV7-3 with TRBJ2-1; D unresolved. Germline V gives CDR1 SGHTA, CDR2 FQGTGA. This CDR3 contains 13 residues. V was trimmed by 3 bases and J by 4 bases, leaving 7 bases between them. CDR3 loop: CASSLNSYNEQFF. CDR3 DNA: TGTGCCAGCAGCTTGAACAGTTACAATGAGCAGTTCTTC. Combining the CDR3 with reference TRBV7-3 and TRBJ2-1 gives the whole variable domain GAGVSQTPSNKVTEKGKYVELRCDPISGHTALYWYRQSLGQGPEFLIYFQGTGAADDSGLPNDRFFAVRPEGSVSTLKIQRTERGDSAVYLCASSLNSYNEQFFGPGTRLTVL.

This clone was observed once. Written as DNA, the CDR3 is TGTGCCAGCAGTTACCAGGGGCAGGGGTACGAGCAGTACTTC. Its protein product is CASSYQGQGYEQYF. The V and J genes are TRBV6-5 and TRBJ2-7, with D perhaps TRBD1 (6 bases). CDR3 length: 14 amino acids. Trimming removed 2 bases at V and 4 bases at J, with 12 bases between. Looked up from germline, CDR1 is MNHEY and CDR2 is SVGAGI.

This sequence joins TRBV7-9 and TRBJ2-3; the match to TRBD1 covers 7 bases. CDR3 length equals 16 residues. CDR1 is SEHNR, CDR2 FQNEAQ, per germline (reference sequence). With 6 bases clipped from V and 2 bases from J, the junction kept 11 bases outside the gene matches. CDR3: CASSYSEQGDTDTQYF. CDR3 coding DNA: TGTGCCAGCAGTTACTCCGAGCAGGGGGACACAGATACGCAGTATTTT.

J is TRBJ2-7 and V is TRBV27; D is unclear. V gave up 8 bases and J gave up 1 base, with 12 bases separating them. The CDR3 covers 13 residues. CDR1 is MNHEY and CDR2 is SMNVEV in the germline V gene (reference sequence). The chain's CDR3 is CASRRLASYEQYF. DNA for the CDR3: TGTGCCAGCCGAAGGCTGGCGTCCTACGAGCAGTACTTC.

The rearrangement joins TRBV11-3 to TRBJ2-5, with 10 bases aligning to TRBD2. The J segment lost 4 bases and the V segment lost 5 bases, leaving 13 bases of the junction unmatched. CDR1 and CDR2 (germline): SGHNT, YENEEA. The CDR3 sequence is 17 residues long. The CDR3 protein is CASSLGASGGVLETQYF. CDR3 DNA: TGTGCCAGCAGCCTCGGAGCTAGCGGGGGAGTTCTAGAGACCCAGTACTTC.

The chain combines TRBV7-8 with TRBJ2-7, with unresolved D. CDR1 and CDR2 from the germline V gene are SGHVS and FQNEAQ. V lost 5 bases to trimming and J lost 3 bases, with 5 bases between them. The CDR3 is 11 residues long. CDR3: CASSARYEQYF. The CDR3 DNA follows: TGTGCCAGCAGCGCCCGCTACGAGCAGTACTTC.

The CDR3 DNA sequence: TGCGCCAGCAGCTTGGGTGAGAATCGCGCTAGCGGGATACCGGAGACCCAGTACTTC. Protein: CASSLGENRASGIPETQYF. The chain recombines TRBV5-1 with TRBJ2-5; 9 positions agree with TRBD2. The CDR3 has 19 residues. Germline CDR1 and CDR2: SGHRS and YFSETQ. V dropped 0 bases and J dropped 5; count of bases not matched to a gene: 17.

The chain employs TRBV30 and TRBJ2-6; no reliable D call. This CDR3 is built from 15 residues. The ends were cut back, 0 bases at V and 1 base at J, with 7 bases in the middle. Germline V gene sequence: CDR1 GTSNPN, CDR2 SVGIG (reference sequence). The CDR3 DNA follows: TGTGCCTGGAGTGTATCCCCATCTGGGGCCAACGTCCTGACTTTC. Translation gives CAWSVSPSGANVLTF.

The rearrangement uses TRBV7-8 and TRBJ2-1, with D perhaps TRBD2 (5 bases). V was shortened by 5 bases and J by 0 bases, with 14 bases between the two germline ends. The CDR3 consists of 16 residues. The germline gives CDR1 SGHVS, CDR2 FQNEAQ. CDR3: CASSPRTQSSYNEQFF. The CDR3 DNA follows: TGTGCCAGCAGCCCACGGACTCAAAGCTCCTACAATGAGCAGTTCTTC.

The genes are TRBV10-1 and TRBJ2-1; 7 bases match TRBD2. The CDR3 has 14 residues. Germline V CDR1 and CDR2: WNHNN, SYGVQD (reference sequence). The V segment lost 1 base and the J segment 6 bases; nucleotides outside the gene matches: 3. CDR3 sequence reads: CASSEFGEGNEQFF. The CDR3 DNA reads TGCGCCAGCAGTGAGTTCGGGGAGGGCAATGAGCAGTTCTTC.

The CDR3 loop is CASSTRSENTEAFF. The CDR3 bases are TGCGCCAGCAGCACTAGAAGCGAGAACACTGAAGCTTTCTTT. The V and J genes are TRBV5-1 and TRBJ1-1, with D unclear. Germline CDR1 and CDR2: SGHRS and YFSETQ. The germline V and J ends were trimmed by 4 bases and 1 base, with 11 bases remaining between them. The CDR3 consists of 14 residues. Filled out from reference TRBV5-1 and TRBJ1-1, the complete variable domain reads KAGVTQTPRYLIKTRGQQVTLSCSPISGHRSVSWYQQTPGQGLQFLFEYFSETQRNKGNFPGRFSGRQFSNSRSEMNVSTLELGDSALYLCASSTRSENTEAFFGQGTRLTVV.

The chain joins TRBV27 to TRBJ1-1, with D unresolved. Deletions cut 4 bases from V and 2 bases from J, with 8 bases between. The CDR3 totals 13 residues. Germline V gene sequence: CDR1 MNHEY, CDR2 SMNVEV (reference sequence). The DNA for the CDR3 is TGTGCCAGCAGTTGGGTTGGAAACACTGAAGCTTTCTTT. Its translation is CASSWVGNTEAFF.

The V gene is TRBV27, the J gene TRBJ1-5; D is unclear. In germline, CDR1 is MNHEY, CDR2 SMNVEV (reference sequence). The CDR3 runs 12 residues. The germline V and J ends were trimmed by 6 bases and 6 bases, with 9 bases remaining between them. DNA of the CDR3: TGTGCCAGCAGCAAATACGGTCAGCCCCAGCATTTT. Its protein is CASSKYGQPQHF.

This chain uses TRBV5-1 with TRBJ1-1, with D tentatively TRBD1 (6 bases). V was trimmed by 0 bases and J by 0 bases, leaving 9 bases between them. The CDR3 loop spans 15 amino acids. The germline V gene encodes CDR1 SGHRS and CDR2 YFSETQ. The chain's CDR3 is CASSLEGELNTEAFF. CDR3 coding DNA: TGCGCCAGCAGCTTGGAGGGGGAACTGAACACTGAAGCTTTCTTT.

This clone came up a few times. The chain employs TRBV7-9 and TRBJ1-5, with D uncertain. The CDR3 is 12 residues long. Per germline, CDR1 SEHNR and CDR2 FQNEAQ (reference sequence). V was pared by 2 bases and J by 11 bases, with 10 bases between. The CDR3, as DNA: TGTGCCAGCAGCTTACTTATGGAGTCCCAGCATTTT. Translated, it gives CASSLLMESQHF.

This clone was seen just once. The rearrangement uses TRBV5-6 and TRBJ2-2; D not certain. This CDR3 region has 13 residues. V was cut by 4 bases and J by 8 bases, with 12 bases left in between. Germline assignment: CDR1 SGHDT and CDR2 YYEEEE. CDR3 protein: CASSPGGSGELFF. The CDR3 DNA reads TGTGCCAGCAGCCCAGGCGGCTCGGGGGAGCTGTTTTTT.

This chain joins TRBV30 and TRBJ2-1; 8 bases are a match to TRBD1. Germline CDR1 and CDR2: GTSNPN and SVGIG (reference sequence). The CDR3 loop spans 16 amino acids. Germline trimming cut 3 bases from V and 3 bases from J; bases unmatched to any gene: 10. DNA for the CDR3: TGTGCCTGGAGCGCCTGGCGGGACAGGAGCTACAATGAGCAGTTCTTC. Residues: CAWSAWRDRSYNEQFF.

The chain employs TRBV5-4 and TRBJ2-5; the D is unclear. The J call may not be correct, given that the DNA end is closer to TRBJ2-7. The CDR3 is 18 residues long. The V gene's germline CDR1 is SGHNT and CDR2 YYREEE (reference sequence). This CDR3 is CASSLGVGNVKGSYEQYF. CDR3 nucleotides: TGTGCCAGCAGCTTGGGTGTAGGCAATGTCAAGGGATCCTACGAGCAGTACTTC.

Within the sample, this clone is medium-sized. This CDR3 reads CASSLASLAGTNEQFF. DNA of the CDR3: TGTGCCAGCAGCTTAGCGTCGTTAGCGGGAACCAATGAGCAGTTCTTC. The chain combines TRBV7-7 with TRBJ2-1; 8 nucleotides match TRBD2. The ends lost 0 bases at V and 6 bases at J; junction bases unmatched: 7. This CDR3 is 16 amino acids long. CDR1 SSHAT and CDR2 FNYEAQ come from the germline V gene (reference sequence).

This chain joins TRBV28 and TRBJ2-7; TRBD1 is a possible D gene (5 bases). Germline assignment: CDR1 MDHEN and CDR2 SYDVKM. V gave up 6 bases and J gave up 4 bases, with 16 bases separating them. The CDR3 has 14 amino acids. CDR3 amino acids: CASSPGNLPYEQYV. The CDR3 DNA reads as TGTGCCAGCAGCCCAGGGAATCTTCCGTACGAGCAGTACGTC.